The present TCR beta chain was sequenced within a study of T cell clonality in common variable immunodeficiency. The method was immunoSEQ multiplex PCR; TCRdb's version includes in-frame clones alone and lacks a portion of them. Reported are approximately 50,000 clones, none seen only once; the ten largest carry under 0.9%. This clone was observed at least ten times. The read stops 3 residues short of the end of the CDR3; the missing end is completed from the germline J gene. The J segment lost 3 bases and the V segment lost 6 bases, leaving 10 bases of the junction unmatched. Per the germline V gene, CDR1 is DFQATT and CDR2 is SNEGSKA (reference sequence). The CDR3 length is 16 residues.

The chain is built from TRBV20-1 and TRBJ2-1, with 11 bases lining up with TRBD2. The source of this sequence is a person aged 18 to 70 in good health. The sample taken for sequencing was peripheral blood mononuclear cells. The DNA read from the CDR3 is TGCAGTGCGATGAAGATCGGGACTAGCGGCTACAATGAG. Its protein product is CSAMKIGTSGYNE. The CDR3 reads in full as CSAMKIGTSGYNEQFF.